This entry describes one TCR beta chain. Its antigen is undetermined. This sample stems from a study of OX40 agonist ivuxolimab in advanced cancers. The V and J ends lost 2 bases and 8 bases, in that order; junction bases with no gene match: 10. The length of the CDR3 is 18 residues. Germline values: CDR1 WNHNN, CDR2 SYGVQD (reference sequence). General study findings and limits: Clonal expansion was among the lowest in partial responders at 0.1-3.0 mg/kg, especially CD8+.

Some clones are missing from TCRdb's copy, which holds only in-frame ones; the method was immunoSEQ multiplex PCR. The sample lists approximately 100,000 clones, more than 80% seen once, with 5.5% in the top ten. The receptor was derived from an adult with an advanced solid tumor such as melanoma, head and neck, liver or kidney cancer. This material consisted of CD4+ or CD8+ T cells sorted from blood, taken in a trial of the OX40 agonist ivuxolimab. The chain employs TRBV10-1 and TRBJ2-1, with 15 bases fitting TRBD2. The CDR3 bases are TGCGCCAGCAGTGAGAGGTCGGGGACTAGCGGGAGGTTCGATGAGCAGTTCTTC. Translated: CASSERSGTSGRFDEQFF.